What follows are 6 T cell receptor beta chains derived from one specimen sequenced in a study of monozygotic twins with cystic fibrosis (dated by TCRdb to the early 2020s). The library was made by the immunoSEQ multiplex PCR assay. In TCRdb, the immuneACCESS table is reduced to in-frame sequences with V and J assigned. These tables do not hold every clone; where another copy was compared, an unresolved V gene accounts for under half, and the others remain unexplained. The table for this sample lists about 14,000 clones; roughly 91% of them were counted only once. About a tenth of the sample is taken by the ten largest. Sequences were obtained from blood. Receptors originate from a girl aged 2-9 years with cystic fibrosis.

The V call is TRBV5-4, the J call TRBJ2-7, with D possibly called TRBD1 or TRBD2 (5 bases each). CDR3 size: 14 residues. Germline values: CDR1 SGHNT, CDR2 YYREEE (reference sequence). V was cut by 3 bases and J by 2 bases, with 12 bases left in between. The CDR3 spells CASSSGRAPYEQYF. The CDR3 bases are TGTGCCAGCAGCTCGGGGCGGGCCCCCTACGAGCAGTACTTC.

V usage is TRBV7-8 and J usage is TRBJ2-7, with D possibly being TRBD1 or TRBD2 (6 bases each). Between the trimmed V and J ends, which lost 5 bases and 2 bases, there was a span of 19 bases. This CDR3 spans 16 amino acids. Germline lookup yields CDR1 SGHVS and CDR2 FQNEAQ. The CDR3 nucleotides read TGTGCCAGCAGCGGAGGGGGACAAATAAAACCCTACGAGCAGTACTTC. This gives the protein CASSGGGQIKPYEQYF.

This clone was observed once. The V call is TRBV7-9, the J call TRBJ1-3; D is unresolved. Trimming shortened V by 6 bases and J by 2 bases, and 14 bases separated the two germline ends. This CDR3 is 15 amino acids long. Germline values: CDR1 SEHNR, CDR2 FQNEAQ (reference sequence). The CDR3 bases are TGTGCCAGCAGGGCTAAGGGAAACGCTGGAAACACCATATATTTT. It yields the protein CASRAKGNAGNTIYF.

The rearrangement links TRBV7-3 to TRBJ2-3, with D possibly being TRBD1 (5 bases). The V end was cut by 2 bases, the J end by 2 bases, with 8 bases between. This CDR3 spans 14 amino acids. Germline V gene lookup returns CDR1 SGHTA and CDR2 FQGTGA. CDR3 loop: CASSLGAHTDTQYF. The CDR3 DNA reads TGTGCCAGCAGCTTAGGGGCTCACACAGATACGCAGTATTTT. Full variable domain (missing parts from reference TRBV7-3 and TRBJ2-3): GAGVSQTPSNKVTEKGKYVELRCDPISGHTALYWYRQSLGQGPEFLIYFQGTGAADDSGLPNDRFFAVRPEGSVSTLKIQRTERGDSAVYLCASSLGAHTDTQYFGPGTRLTVL.

This clone has more than one count but fewer than ten. The chain has TRBV27 and TRBJ1-5; 8 bases map to TRBD1. Per germline, CDR1 MNHEY and CDR2 SMNVEV (reference sequence). V shed 4 bases, J shed 8 bases, and the junction held 13 bases outside the gene matches. The CDR3 consists of 16 residues. The CDR3 spells CASSSLQGGRVKPQHF. Written as DNA, the CDR3 is TGTGCCAGCAGTTCCCTACAGGGGGGTCGGGTTAAGCCCCAGCATTTT.

The CDR3 nucleotides read TGTGCCAGCAGCCAACCGGGACAGGGGGCCGGTGAGCAGTTCTTC. Translated, it gives CASSQPGQGAGEQFF. V is TRBV7-8 and J is TRBJ2-1; TRBD1 aligns across 12 bases. Germline V lookup: CDR1 SGHVS, CDR2 FQNEAQ. CDR3 length: 15 residues. The V and J ends lost 5 bases and 9 bases, in that order; junction bases with no gene match: 8.